This T cell receptor beta chain was captured in a study of T cell responses to AZD1222 COVID-19 vaccine. The repertoire was sequenced with immunoSEQ multiplex PCR; TCRdb's copy has only in-frame clones and lacks some. The sample carries about 180,000 clones, around nine tenths recorded once. V shed 0 bases, J shed 5 bases, and the junction held 3 bases outside the gene matches. CDR3 length equals 15 residues. Germline V gene data show CDR1 as MNHEY and CDR2 as SVGEGT. The rearrangement links TRBV6-2 or TRBV6-3 to TRBJ1-5; 8 nucleotides line up with TRBD1. Sequenced here: peripheral blood, sampled on day 0 of AZD1222 vaccination. The TCR comes from an adult in good health. CDR3: CASSYSMTGDQPQHF. CDR3 coding DNA: TGTGCCAGCAGTTACTCAATGACAGGGGATCAGCCCCAGCATTTT.